This T cell receptor (beta chain) was recovered during a study of T cell repertoires in cytomegalovirus infection. The CDR3 extends over 17 amino acids. Germline V gives CDR1 MDHEN, CDR2 SYDVKM. V dropped 2 bases and J dropped 3 bases, with 17 bases sitting between them. The table lists this clonotype with a few counts. TCRdb re-called the reads through MiXCR, storing one row per CDR3 protein. Among some 240,000 distinct CDR3 sequences, over 15% were seen once, and the ten largest hold around 43%. The receptor comes from a human donor in good health (CMV status not recorded). Some clones in this sample may be carry-over from other donors' samples. J is TRBJ1-5 and V is TRBV28, with D perhaps TRBD1 (6 bases). The material sequenced was CD8+ T cells from PBMCs. The CDR3 loop reads CASSLPHGAGVNQPQHF. CDR3 nucleotide sequence: TGTGCCAGCAGTTTACCCCACGGTGCAGGGGTCAATCAGCCCCAGCATTTT.